This paragraph covers one T cell receptor (beta chain) sequence. This entry is derived from a study of blood T cell repertoires in COVID-19. At the level of the study: Samples taken during acute and convalescent COVID-19 were collected in the United States, Italy and Spain. Sources were T cells, B-cell-depleted T cells, or PBMCs; the material itself was cDNA or gDNA.

The Seattle site enrolled patients during active infection and followed them longitudinally. Study processing details: Amplifying reference gene primers gave estimates of nucleated cell counts. Profiled with immunoSEQ multiplex PCR; TCRdb holds only in-frame clones, not every one. That table is the source of V, J and clone size, and D and trimming were worked out from the DNA. The sample lists approximately 300,000 clones, roughly 90% occurring once. This CDR3 is 14 amino acids long. Germline V gives CDR1 MNHEY, CDR2 SMNVEV (reference sequence). Trimming removed 0 bases from V and 10 bases from J, with 15 bases in between.

This chain joins TRBV27 and TRBJ1-1, with D possibly matching TRBD1 (5 bases). This clonotype originated in a woman between 40 and 50 years old with COVID-19, enrolled during active disease. Sequencing used peripheral blood. The DNA for the CDR3 is TGTGCCAGCAGTTTATCGTGGGGTGGGGGGAGAGCTTTCTTT. Translation: CASSLSWGGGRAFF.